A selection of T cell receptor beta chains follows, all from one sample in a study of cytomegalovirus exposure and HLA in healthy donors. Data came from immunoSEQ multiplex PCR; TCRdb stores just in-frame clones and leaves some out. The sample carries around 120,000 clones, around 80% recorded once. The sequencing sample was made of PBMCs. The receptors derive from a middle-aged woman in good health and CMV-seronegative. Each CDR3 is given with its conserved first and last residue. The D gene is left open where the match is weak. Only some rows state a clone size, as once, few, many or a class for expanded clones.

v_gene	j_gene	abundance	d_gene	CDR3aa	CDR3nt
TRBV2	TRBJ2-4	.	.	CASLSENSQYF	TGTGCCAGCCTCTCCGAAAACAGTCAGTACTTC
TRBV7-6	TRBJ2-2	.	.	CASSLTLLSTGELFF	TGTGCCAGCAGCTTAACTCTATTGAGCACCGGGGAGCTGTTTTTT
TRBV5-1	TRBJ2-1	.	.	CASSLWGGRNNEQFF	TGCGCCAGCAGCTTGTGGGGGGGCCGGAACAATGAGCAGTTCTTC
TRBV28	TRBJ1-2	.	TRBD1	CASSSALRGHYGYTF	TGTGCCAGCAGTTCGGCCCTCAGGGGGCATTATGGCTACACCTTC
TRBV7-8	TRBJ2-5	.	.	CASSLGRWGGYQETQYF	TGTGCCAGCAGCTTAGGTCGGTGGGGGGGCTACCAAGAGACCCAGTACTTC
TRBV7-8	TRBJ2-3	few	.	CASSLGSHPDTQYF	TGTGCCAGCAGCTTAGGGTCACATCCAGATACGCAGTATTTT
TRBV10-3	TRBJ1-5	once	.	CAISGGQSNQPQHF	TGTGCCATCAGTGGTGGTCAGTCCAATCAGCCCCAGCATTTT
TRBV5-4	TRBJ2-3	.	TRBD2	CASSPGTSEGTDTQYF	TGTGCCAGCAGCCCCGGGACTAGCGAAGGGACAGATACGCAGTATTTT
TRBV2	TRBJ2-3	.	.	CASSGPGKVGTDTQYF	TGTGCCAGCAGTGGCCCAGGGAAAGTCGGCACAGATACGCAGTATTTT
TRBV10-3	TRBJ2-5	.	.	CAISMGLEETQYF	TGTGCCATCAGTATGGGGCTCGAAGAGACCCAGTACTTC
TRBV7-9	TRBJ2-1	.	TRBD2	CASSLGAGGHEQFF	TGTGCCAGCAGCTTAGGGGCGGGGGGCCACGAGCAGTTCTTC
TRBV28	TRBJ2-3	.	.	CASSLGGRTPDTQYF	TGTGCCAGCAGTTTAGGTGGGAGGACCCCAGATACGCAGTATTTT
TRBV19	TRBJ1-1	.	.	CASSLQGTSTEAFF	TGTGCCAGTAGTCTCCAGGGGACGAGCACTGAAGCTTTCTTT
TRBV29-1	TRBJ1-1	.	TRBD1	CSVPRDSSEAFF	TGCAGCGTTCCTCGGGACAGCTCTGAAGCTTTCTTT
TRBV30	TRBJ1-2	.	TRBD1	CAWSPTGLDYGYTF	TGTGCCTGGAGTCCGACAGGGCTTGACTATGGCTACACCTTC
TRBV4-1	TRBJ2-7	once	.	CASSQDISGTGPRLYEQYF	TGCGCCAGCAGCCAAGATATCAGCGGGACAGGACCCCGCCTTTACGAGCAGTACTTC
TRBV5-1	TRBJ1-4	.	.	CASSLTVSGEKLFF	TGCGCCAGCAGCCTGACTGTCAGTGGGGAAAAACTGTTTTTT
TRBV29-1	TRBJ2-1	.	.	CSVDLGAAFEQFF	TGCAGCGTTGATTTAGGGGCCGCTTTTGAGCAGTTCTTC
TRBV7-8	TRBJ2-2	.	TRBD2	CASSLGSQGGGAPGELFF	TGTGCCAGCAGCTTAGGCAGCCAGGGCGGGGGGGCCCCCGGGGAGCTGTTTTTT
TRBV5-1	TRBJ1-4	.	TRBD1	CASSPGQDPIGKLFF	TGCGCCAGCAGCCCGGGACAGGACCCAATTGGAAAACTGTTTTTT
TRBV18	TRBJ2-5	once	TRBD2	CASSPRLAGQETQYF	TGTGCCAGCTCACCGAGACTAGCGGGACAAGAGACCCAGTACTTC
TRBV9	TRBJ2-7	few	TRBD2	CASSVDLAGGGEQYF	TGTGCCAGCAGCGTAGATCTAGCGGGAGGAGGGGAGCAGTACTTC
TRBV27	TRBJ2-7	.	TRBD2	CASSLGTSGSIYEQYF	TGTGCCAGCAGCTTAGGGACTAGCGGGAGTATCTACGAGCAGTACTTC
TRBV28	TRBJ2-2	.	.	CASSDNLRELFF	TGTGCCAGCAGTGACAACCTTAGGGAGCTGTTTTTT
TRBV5-6	TRBJ2-5	.	TRBD1	CASSATGTGVQETQYF	TGTGCCAGCAGCGCGACCGGGACAGGGGTACAAGAGACCCAGTACTTC
TRBV7-3	TRBJ2-5	few	TRBD1	CASSPGTGEPLETQYF	TGTGCCAGCAGCCCCGGGACAGGCGAACCTTTGGAGACCCAGTACTTC
TRBV6-1	TRBJ2-1	.	.	CASRTGALNEQFF	TGTGCCAGCAGGACTGGAGCGTTAAATGAGCAGTTCTTC
TRBV7-8	TRBJ2-4	.	.	CASSLGENSQYF	TGTGCCAGCAGCTTAGGCGAAAACAGTCAGTACTTC
TRBV7-8	TRBJ2-6	.	TRBD1	CASSLAPGTGGGSGANVLTF	TGTGCCAGCAGCTTAGCCCCAGGGACAGGTGGAGGCTCTGGGGCCAACGTCCTGACTTTC
TRBV27	TRBJ1-4	.	TRBD1	CASKPQGAINEKLFF	TGTGCCAGCAAACCCCAGGGGGCAATTAATGAAAAACTGTTTTTT
TRBV10-3	TRBJ1-4	.	.	CASRIAGAEKLFF	TGTGCCTCCAGGATAGCAGGGGCCGAAAAACTGTTTTTT
TRBV9	TRBJ2-1	.	.	CASSPLDRGNHNEQFF	TGTGCCAGCAGCCCCCTGGACAGAGGAAATCACAATGAGCAGTTCTTC
TRBV7-3	TRBJ1-1	once	.	CASSLNRRGEAFF	TGTGCCAGTTCACTCAACCGGAGAGGTGAAGCTTTCTTT
TRBV6-4	TRBJ1-2	once	TRBD1	CASSRTGSNYGYTF	TGTGCCAGCAGTCGGACAGGGTCCAACTATGGCTACACCTTC
TRBV6-1	TRBJ2-7	.	TRBD2	CASSVTSGSYEQYF	TGTGCCAGCAGTGTAACTAGCGGTTCCTACGAGCAGTACTTC
TRBV27	TRBJ1-2	few	.	CASSAGLGYGYTF	TGTGCCAGCAGTGCAGGGTTGGGCTATGGCTACACCTTC
TRBV6-4	TRBJ1-5	few	.	CASRDVEEGNQPQHF	TGTGCCAGCAGGGATGTAGAGGAGGGCAATCAGCCCCAGCATTTT
TRBV11-3	TRBJ2-2	.	.	CASSLVLGSVTGELFF	TGTGCCAGCAGCTTAGTTCTAGGGAGTGTTACCGGGGAGCTGTTTTTT
TRBV18	TRBJ2-7	.	TRBD2	CASSPPRIAGGGEQYF	TGTGCCAGCTCACCACCTCGGATAGCGGGAGGAGGAGAGCAGTACTTC
TRBV27	TRBJ2-7	.	.	CASSFNGEFYEQYF	TGTGCCAGCAGTTTCAACGGGGAGTTCTACGAGCAGTACTTC
TRBV27	TRBJ2-3	.	TRBD2	CASSFKTSGVLTDTQYF	TGTGCCAGCAGTTTTAAGACTAGCGGGGTCCTCACAGATACGCAGTATTTT
TRBV5-1	TRBJ2-7	.	TRBD1	CASSTDREGEQYF	TGCGCCAGCAGCACCGACAGGGAAGGGGAGCAGTACTTC
TRBV6-5	TRBJ1-5	.	.	CASRRRERDQPQHF	TGTGCCAGCAGGCGCAGGGAAAGGGATCAGCCCCAGCATTTT
TRBV5-4	TRBJ2-1	.	TRBD2	CASSPTSGGPNEQFF	TGTGCCAGCAGCCCGACTAGCGGGGGACCCAATGAGCAGTTCTTC
TRBV6-6	TRBJ2-2	.	TRBD2	CASSQFSGGVLGELFF	TGTGCCAGCAGTCAGTTTAGCGGGGGGGTACTCGGGGAGCTGTTTTTT
TRBV7-9	TRBJ1-1	few	.	CASSIAGGNTEAFF	TGTGCCAGCAGCATCGCGGGGGGGAACACTGAAGCTTTCTTT
TRBV5-6	TRBJ1-1	.	TRBD1	CASSSGDRGFMNTEAFF	TGTGCCAGCAGCTCCGGGGACAGGGGCTTCATGAACACTGAAGCTTTCTTT
TRBV27	TRBJ2-6	.	.	CASSRSGANGLTF	TGTGCCAGCAGTCGCTCTGGGGCCAACGGCCTGACTTTC